The 13 T cell receptor beta chains given below trace back to one sample, sequenced in a study of blood T cell repertoires in COVID-19. The table came from immunoSEQ multiplex PCR; TCRdb's copy has only in-frame clones and leaves some out. The sample lists 160,000 or so clones, approximately 79% occurring once. The sample taken for sequencing was peripheral blood. Receptors originate from a woman of 80 years or more with acute or convalescent COVID-19.

This clone occurred once. This chain joins TRBV24-1 and TRBJ2-1; possible D gene TRBD2, 5 bases. The CDR3 spans 18 residues. Germline loops: CDR1 KGHDR, CDR2 SFDVKD. Trimming removed 5 bases at V and 0 bases at J, with 19 bases between. CDR3 amino acids: CATSAAGRRRSSYNEQFF. Written as DNA, the CDR3 is TGTGCCACCAGTGCCGCTGGGCGGAGGCGGAGCTCCTACAATGAGCAGTTCTTC.

The rearrangement uses TRBV4-3 and TRBJ1-2; the D is unclear. The CDR3 contains 14 residues. CDR1 is LGHNA and CDR2 is YSLEER in the germline V gene. Trimming stripped 1 base from V and 1 base from J, with 7 bases between. CDR3 in DNA: TGCGCCAGCAGCCAAGTGGCGGTTAACTATGGCTACACCTTC. Translation: CASSQVAVNYGYTF.

The rearrangement links TRBV2 to TRBJ2-2, with D maybe TRBD2 (6 bases). The CDR3 runs to 16 residues. The germline V gene has CDR1 SNHLY and CDR2 FYNNEI. Deletions cut 3 bases from V and 5 bases from J, with 16 bases between. The CDR3 DNA follows: TGTGCCAGCAGTGATATAGTACTAGCCGAGACCGGGGAGCTGTTTTTT. This gives the protein CASSDIVLAETGELFF. The full variable domain, with the rest looked up from reference TRBV2 and TRBJ2-2, is EPEVTQTPSHQVTQMGQEVILRCVPISNHLYFYWYRQILGQKVEFLVSFYNNEISEKSEIFDDQFSVERPDGSNFTLKIRSTKLEDSAMYFCASSDIVLAETGELFFGEGSRLTVL.

The V and J genes are TRBV7-9 and TRBJ2-5; tentatively, D is TRBD2 (5 bases). The CDR3 is 15 amino acids. Germline values: CDR1 SEHNR, CDR2 FQNEAQ (reference sequence). V dropped 4 bases and J dropped 2 bases, with 14 bases sitting between them. CDR3 in DNA: TGTGCCAGCAGCTATTCAAGTCTAGCTCAAGAGACCCAGTACTTC. It yields the protein CASSYSSLAQETQYF.

This clone was seen only a few times. The chain carries TRBV29-1 and TRBJ2-4; 8 bases fit TRBD1. Germline-derived CDR1 and CDR2 are SQVTM and ANQGSEA. The V gene end was trimmed by 3 bases and the J gene end by 8 bases; junction bases not matched to a gene: 12. The CDR3 extends over 15 amino acids. The chain's CDR3 is CSVEGGTGGRDIQYF. DNA for the CDR3: TGCAGCGTTGAGGGTGGGACAGGCGGTAGAGACATTCAGTACTTC.

The chain couples TRBV5-4 to TRBJ2-7, with TRBD2 identical over 8 bases. V shed 7 bases, J shed 5 bases, and the junction held 8 bases outside the gene matches. The CDR3 sequence is 13 residues long. From germline, CDR1 is SGHNT and CDR2 YYREEE (reference sequence). Written as DNA, the CDR3 is TGTGCCAGCGGGACTAGGAGTTCCAACGAGCAGTACTTC. Its translation: CASGTRSSNEQYF.

The chain joins TRBV3-1 (or the pseudogene TRBV3-2) to TRBJ1-1; 10 nucleotides align to TRBD1. The trim removed 4 bases at V and 11 bases at J, leaving 13 bases unmatched. CDR3 length: 15 residues. Germline assignment: CDR1 LGHDT and CDR2 YNNKEL (reference sequence). CDR3: CASSPRSTGGSIAFF. CDR3 nucleotide sequence: TGTGCCAGCAGCCCCCGCTCGACAGGGGGCTCTATCGCTTTCTTT.

This clone was seen a few times. The gene calls are TRBV4-1 and TRBJ2-1; possibly TRBD2 for D (5 bases). The CDR3 extends over 15 amino acids. Trimming took off 4 bases at V and 6 bases at J, with 16 bases between the two ends. The germline gives CDR1 MGHRA, CDR2 YSYEKL. The CDR3 sequence: CASSPTGSVSNEQFF. The DNA of the CDR3 is TGCGCCAGCAGCCCGACGGGGAGTGTATCCAATGAGCAGTTCTTC.

The V call is TRBV5-1, the J call TRBJ2-2; 15 bases line up with TRBD2. Losses at the gene ends were 9 bases for V and 4 bases for J; bases not matched to a gene: 16. CDR3 size: 19 residues. From germline, CDR1 is SGHRS and CDR2 YFSETQ. The CDR3 loop reads CATKRGGLAGGPTTGELFF. CDR3 sequence (DNA): TGCGCCACCAAAAGGGGTGGACTAGCGGGAGGGCCCACCACCGGGGAGCTGTTTTTT. The entire variable domain, with the rest obtained from reference TRBV5-1 and TRBJ2-2, is as follows: KAGVTQTPRYLIKTRGQQVTLSCSPISGHRSVSWYQQTPGQGLQFLFEYFSETQRNKGNFPGRFSGRQFSNSRSEMNVSTLELGDSALYLCATKRGGLAGGPTTGELFFGEGSRLTVL.

The chain couples TRBV11-1 to TRBJ1-3; D is uncertain. V lost 5 bases to trimming and J lost 2 bases, with 10 bases between them. The CDR3 consists of 14 residues. Per germline, CDR1 SGHAT and CDR2 FQDESV (reference sequence). The chain's CDR3 is CASSEQRTGNTIYF. The CDR3 region has the DNA TGTGCCAGCAGCGAACAGAGAACTGGAAACACCATATATTTT. Looking up the rest from reference TRBV11-1 and TRBJ1-3 gives the full variable domain: EAEVAQSPRYKITEKSQAVAFWCDPISGHATLYWYRQILGQGPELLVQFQDESVVDDSQLPKDRFSAERLKGVDSTLKIQPAELGDSAMYLCASSEQRTGNTIYFGEGSWLTVV.

V usage is TRBV19 and J usage is TRBJ1-2, with TRBD1 identical over 7 bases. The V segment lost 3 bases and the J segment 7 bases; nucleotides outside the gene matches: 11. The CDR3 totals 15 residues. Germline lookup yields CDR1 LNHDA and CDR2 SQIVND (reference sequence). The CDR3 loop reads CASSMSAGGLFGYTF. In DNA form, the CDR3 reads TGTGCCAGTAGTATGAGCGCAGGGGGGCTTTTTGGCTACACCTTC.

The genes are TRBV27 and TRBJ2-7, with D possibly being TRBD2 (5 bases). V was shortened by 4 bases and J by 7 bases, with 14 bases between the two germline ends. Germline V gives CDR1 MNHEY, CDR2 SMNVEV (reference sequence). The CDR3 spans 13 residues. The CDR3 DNA reads as TGTGCCAGCAGTTCGGGCCCAACTAGGGAGCAGTACTTC. This codes for CASSSGPTREQYF.

The chain is built from TRBV7-2 and TRBJ2-1, with 10 bases identical to TRBD2. Germline assignment: CDR1 SGHTA and CDR2 FQGNSA. This CDR3 comprises 15 residues. J gave up 9 bases and V 1 base, and 6 bases lay outside the gene matches. In nucleotides, the CDR3 is TGTGCCAGCAGCTTAGGGGTAGCGGGAGGCGGTGAGCAGTTCTTC. It codes for CASSLGVAGGGEQFF.